What follows are 5 T cell receptor beta chains derived from one specimen sequenced in a study of T cell responses to AZD1222 COVID-19 vaccine (dated by TCRdb to about 2021). The meaning of the sample's time point label: baseline before first vaccination. Libraries were built with the immunoSEQ multiplex PCR assay. This immuneACCESS table, as held by TCRdb, lists in-frame sequences with V and J called but not all clones. Of the missing ones, under half trace to an unresolved V gene in checked studies; the others have no known cause. The sample table lists more than 100,000 clones, approximately 90% of them with a count of one. Roughly 8.9% of the sample rests with the top ten. The sample here was peripheral blood, taken on day 0 of AZD1222 vaccination. The receptors come from an adult in good health.

The rearrangement uses TRBV18 and TRBJ1-5; D is ambiguous. CDR1 and CDR2 (germline): KGHSH, LQKENI. CDR3 length: 13 amino acids. Trimming stripped 4 bases from V and 6 bases from J, with 10 bases between. The CDR3 DNA reads TGTGCCAGCTCACTAAAGGACGCTCAGCCCCAGCATTTT. Protein product: CASSLKDAQPQHF.

The V call is TRBV4-2, the J call TRBJ2-6; 11 bases agree with TRBD2. V lost 0 bases to trimming and J lost 2 bases; unmatched junction nucleotides: 9. The length of the CDR3 is 20 residues. Looked up from germline, CDR1 is LGHNA and CDR2 is YNFKEQ. CDR3 nucleotide sequence: TGTGCCAGCAGCCAAGATGTGGCTAGCGGGGGGCAGACTGGGGCCAACGTCCTGACTTTC. Residues: CASSQDVASGGQTGANVLTF.

This chain links TRBV28 with TRBJ1-4, with 11 bases identical to TRBD1. The CDR3 is 17 residues long. Germline V gives CDR1 MDHEN, CDR2 SYDVKM. V gave up 4 bases and J gave up 4 bases; unmatched junction bases: 8. CDR3 sequence reads: CASSSPGQGVVNEKLFF. CDR3 DNA: TGTGCCAGCAGTTCTCCGGGACAGGGGGTGGTTAATGAAAAACTGTTTTTT.

This clone was recorded a few times. The chain recombines TRBV6-4 with TRBJ2-3; 8 bases map to TRBD2. The length of the CDR3 is 16 residues. With 3 bases clipped from V and 2 bases from J, the junction kept 7 bases outside the gene matches. The germline V gene has CDR1 MRHNA and CDR2 SNTAGT. The CDR3 loop is CASSEASGSPTDTQYF. The CDR3 bases are TGTGCCAGCAGTGAGGCCAGCGGGAGTCCCACAGATACGCAGTATTTT.

This clone occurred a few times. J is TRBJ2-7 and V is TRBV10-3, with D tentatively TRBD2 (5 bases). The V and J ends lost 3 bases and 2 bases respectively, with 14 bases between them. CDR3 length: 15 amino acids. Germline V gene sequence: CDR1 ENHRY, CDR2 SYGVKD. CDR3: CAISDSGSNAYEQYF. In DNA, the CDR3 is TGTGCCATCAGTGATTCGGGATCTAACGCCTACGAGCAGTACTTC.